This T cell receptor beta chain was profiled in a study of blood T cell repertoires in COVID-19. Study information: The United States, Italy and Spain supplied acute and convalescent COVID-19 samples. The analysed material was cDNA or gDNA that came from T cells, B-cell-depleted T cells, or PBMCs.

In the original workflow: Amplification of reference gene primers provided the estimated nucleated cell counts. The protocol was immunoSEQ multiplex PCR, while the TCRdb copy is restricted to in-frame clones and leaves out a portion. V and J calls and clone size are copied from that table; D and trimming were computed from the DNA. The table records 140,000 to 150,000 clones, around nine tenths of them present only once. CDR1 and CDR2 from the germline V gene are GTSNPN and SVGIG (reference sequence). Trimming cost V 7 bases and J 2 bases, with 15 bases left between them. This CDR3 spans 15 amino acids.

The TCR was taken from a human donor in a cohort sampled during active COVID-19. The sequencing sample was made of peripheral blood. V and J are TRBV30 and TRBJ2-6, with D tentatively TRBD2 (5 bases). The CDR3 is CASRDRLAGANVLTF. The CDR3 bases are TGTGCCTCCCGGGATAGGCTTGCTGGGGCCAACGTCCTGACTTTC. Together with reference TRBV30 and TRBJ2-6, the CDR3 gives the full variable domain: SQTIHQWPATLVQPVGSPLSLECTVEGTSNPNLYWYRQAAGRGLQLLFYSVGIGQISSEVPQNLSASRPQDRQFILSSKKLLLSDSGFYLCASRDRLAGANVLTFGAGSRLTVL.